A selection of T cell receptor beta chains follows, all from one sample in a study of vaccination effects on CD4 cells after COVID-19. The data were produced by immunoSEQ multiplex PCR, yet TCRdb's version contains in-frame clones alone and is incomplete. The sample has approximately 12,000 clones; approximately 71% are singletons. Their antigens remain unidentified. The input for sequencing was CD4+ T cells from PBMCs cultured with SARS-CoV-2 spike peptides, taken after COVID-19 vaccination. These receptors all come from a human donor who received a COVID-19 vaccine. CDR3s include the opening cysteine and the closing phenylalanine or tryptophan. A D gene is named only where the DNA matches it firmly. Clone sizes are given selectively: once, few, many, or a class where the clone is expanded.

abundance: .; d_gene: .; v_gene: TRBV27; j_gene: TRBJ2-1; CDR3nt: TGTGCCAGCAGGAGTCGGGGGAGTCTTGCGTACGATGAGCAGTTCTTC; CDR3aa: CASRSRGSLAYDEQFF
abundance: .; d_gene: .; v_gene: TRBV4-1; j_gene: TRBJ2-5; CDR3nt: TGCGCCAGCAGCCAAGATAGACTACCCCTGGAGACCCAGTACTTC; CDR3aa: CASSQDRLPLETQYF
abundance: once; d_gene: TRBD1; v_gene: TRBV19; j_gene: TRBJ2-6; CDR3nt: TGTGCCAGTAGTTCGGACTCGGGACAGGGGGCGAGGTGGGCCAACGTCCTGACTTTC; CDR3aa: CASSSDSGQGARWANVLTF
abundance: .; d_gene: .; v_gene: TRBV7-9; j_gene: TRBJ2-7; CDR3nt: TGTGCCAGCAGCTTAGGGCCGGGGGCCTACGAGCAGTACTTC; CDR3aa: CASSLGPGAYEQYF
abundance: .; d_gene: .; v_gene: TRBV7-2; j_gene: TRBJ1-1; CDR3nt: TGTGCCAGCAGCGCGCCGGGGACTTACACTGAAGCTTTCTTT; CDR3aa: CASSAPGTYTEAFF
abundance: .; d_gene: TRBD2; v_gene: TRBV18; j_gene: TRBJ2-7; CDR3nt: TGTGCCAGCTCACCACCGGCAATTAGCGGGAGTGATCCCTACGAGCAGTACTTC; CDR3aa: CASSPPAISGSDPYEQYF
abundance: .; d_gene: .; v_gene: TRBV20-1; j_gene: TRBJ2-7; CDR3nt: TGCAGTGCTAATCAGGGAGTCGAGCAGTACTTC; CDR3aa: CSANQGVEQYF
abundance: large; d_gene: TRBD1; v_gene: TRBV4-1; j_gene: TRBJ1-2; CDR3nt: TGCGCCAGCAGCCGCGACAGGGAAGGGGCCTACACCTTC; CDR3aa: CASSRDREGAYTF
abundance: .; d_gene: .; v_gene: TRBV5-6; j_gene: TRBJ1-6; CDR3nt: TGTGCCAGCAGCCGTGGGGTTTACAACTCTCCCCTCCACTTT; CDR3aa: CASSRGVYNSPLHF
abundance: few; d_gene: .; v_gene: TRBV4-1; j_gene: TRBJ1-5; CDR3nt: TGCGCCAGCAGCCCCCAAGGTAACCAGCCCCAGCATTTT; CDR3aa: CASSPQGNQPQHF
abundance: .; d_gene: .; v_gene: TRBV5-1; j_gene: TRBJ2-1; CDR3nt: TGCGCCAGCGGGTCCGACGGCGGTTACAATGAGCAGTTCTTC; CDR3aa: CASGSDGGYNEQFF
abundance: .; d_gene: TRBD2; v_gene: TRBV5-4; j_gene: TRBJ2-5; CDR3nt: TGTGCCAGCAGCTCCGGACTAGCGGGGCAAGAGACCCAGTACTTC; CDR3aa: CASSSGLAGQETQYF
abundance: .; d_gene: .; v_gene: TRBV25-1; j_gene: TRBJ2-5; CDR3nt: TGTGCCACCGGTGGGACGGGCCAAGAGACCCAGTACTTC; CDR3aa: CATGGTGQETQYF
abundance: once; d_gene: .; v_gene: TRBV27; j_gene: TRBJ2-1; CDR3nt: TGTGCCAGCACCACCGGGACGGACCCACGGGTTGAGCAGTTCTTC; CDR3aa: CASTTGTDPRVEQFF
abundance: .; d_gene: .; v_gene: TRBV11-3; j_gene: TRBJ1-3; CDR3nt: TGTGCCAGCAGCTCCGGCTCTGGAAACACCATATATTTT; CDR3aa: CASSSGSGNTIYF
abundance: .; d_gene: TRBD2; v_gene: TRBV6-5; j_gene: TRBJ2-1; CDR3nt: TGTGCCAGCAGTTACAGACCGAGCGGGGGTTCTGAGCAGTTCTTC; CDR3aa: CASSYRPSGGSEQFF
abundance: .; d_gene: .; v_gene: TRBV7-9; j_gene: TRBJ2-5; CDR3nt: TGTGCCAGCAGCTTAAGGGCAGGGGGAGGGGAGACCCAGTACTTC; CDR3aa: CASSLRAGGGETQYF
abundance: .; d_gene: .; v_gene: TRBV9; j_gene: TRBJ2-1; CDR3nt: TGTGCCAGATCAGGGCCCGGGAATGAGCAGTTCTTC; CDR3aa: CARSGPGNEQFF
abundance: large; d_gene: .; v_gene: TRBV11-2; j_gene: TRBJ2-7; CDR3nt: TGTGCCAGCAGCTTTTCTCCGGCGGGGTTAACCTACGAGCAGTACTTC; CDR3aa: CASSFSPAGLTYEQYF
abundance: .; d_gene: .; v_gene: TRBV7-2; j_gene: TRBJ1-5; CDR3nt: TGTGCCAGCAGCGCGGGGACGGGGGGTAGCAATCAGCCCCAGCATTTT; CDR3aa: CASSAGTGGSNQPQHF
abundance: .; d_gene: TRBD1; v_gene: TRBV2; j_gene: TRBJ1-4; CDR3nt: TGTGCCAGCAGCTCCGGGACAGGGAGCGAAAAACTGTTTTTT; CDR3aa: CASSSGTGSEKLFF
abundance: .; d_gene: TRBD1; v_gene: TRBV24-1; j_gene: TRBJ1-5; CDR3nt: TGTGCCACCAGTGACCCAGGGGGATACAATCAGCCCCAGCATTTT; CDR3aa: CATSDPGGYNQPQHF
abundance: .; d_gene: .; v_gene: TRBV21-1; j_gene: TRBJ1-4; CDR3nt: TGTGCCAGCCCGGGACAGGGGGATGAAAAACTGTTTTTT; CDR3aa: CASPGQGDEKLFF